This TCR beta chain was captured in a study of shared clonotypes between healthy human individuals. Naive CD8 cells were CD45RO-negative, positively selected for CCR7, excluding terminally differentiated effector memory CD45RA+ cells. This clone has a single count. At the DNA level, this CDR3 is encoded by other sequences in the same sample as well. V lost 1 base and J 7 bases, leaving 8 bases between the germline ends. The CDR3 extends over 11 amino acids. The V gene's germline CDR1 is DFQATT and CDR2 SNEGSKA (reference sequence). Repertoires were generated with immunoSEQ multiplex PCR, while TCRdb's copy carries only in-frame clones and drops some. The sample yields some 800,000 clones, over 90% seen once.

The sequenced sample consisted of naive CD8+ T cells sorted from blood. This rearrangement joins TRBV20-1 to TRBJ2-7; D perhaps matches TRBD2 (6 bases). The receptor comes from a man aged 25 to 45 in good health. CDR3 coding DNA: TGCAGTGCTAGAGGAGGAGGGGAGCAGTACTTC. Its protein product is CSARGGGEQYF.